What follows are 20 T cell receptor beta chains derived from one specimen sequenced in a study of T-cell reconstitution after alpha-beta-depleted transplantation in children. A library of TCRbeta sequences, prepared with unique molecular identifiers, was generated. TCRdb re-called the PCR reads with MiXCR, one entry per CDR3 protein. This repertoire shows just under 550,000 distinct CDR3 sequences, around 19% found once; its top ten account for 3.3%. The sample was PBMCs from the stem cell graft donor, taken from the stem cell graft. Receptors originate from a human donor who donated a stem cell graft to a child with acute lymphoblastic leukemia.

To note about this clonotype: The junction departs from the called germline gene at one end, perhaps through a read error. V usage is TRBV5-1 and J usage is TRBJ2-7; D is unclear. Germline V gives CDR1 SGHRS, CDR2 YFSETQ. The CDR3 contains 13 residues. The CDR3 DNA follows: TGCGCCAGCAGCTTGGTCGGACCCTACCAGCAGTACTTC. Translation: CASSLVGPYQQYF.

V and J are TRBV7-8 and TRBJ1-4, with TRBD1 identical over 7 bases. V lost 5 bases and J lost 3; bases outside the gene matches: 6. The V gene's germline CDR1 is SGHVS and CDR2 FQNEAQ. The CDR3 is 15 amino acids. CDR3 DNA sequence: TGTGCCAGCAGCCCGACAGGGACGGCTAATGAAAAACTGTTTTTT. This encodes CASSPTGTANEKLFF.

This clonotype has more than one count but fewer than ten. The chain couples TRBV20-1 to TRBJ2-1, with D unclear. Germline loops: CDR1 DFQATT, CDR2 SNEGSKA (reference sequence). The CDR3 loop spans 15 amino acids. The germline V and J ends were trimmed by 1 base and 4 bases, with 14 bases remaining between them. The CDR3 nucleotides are TGCAGTGCTAGAGGTCTAGAGTTGAGTTACAATGAGCAGTTCTTC. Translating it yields CSARGLELSYNEQFF.

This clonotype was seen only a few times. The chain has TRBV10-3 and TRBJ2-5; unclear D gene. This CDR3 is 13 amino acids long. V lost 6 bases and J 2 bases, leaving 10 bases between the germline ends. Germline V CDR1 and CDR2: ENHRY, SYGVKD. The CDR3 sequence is CAISDLRQETQYF. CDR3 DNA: TGTGCCATCAGCGATTTGAGGCAAGAGACCCAGTACTTC.

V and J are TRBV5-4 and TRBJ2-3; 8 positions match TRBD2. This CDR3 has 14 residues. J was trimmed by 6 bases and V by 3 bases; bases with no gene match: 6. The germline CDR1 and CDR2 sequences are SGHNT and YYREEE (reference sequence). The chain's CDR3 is CASSSGRALDTQYF. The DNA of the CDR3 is TGTGCCAGCAGCTCCGGGAGGGCCCTGGATACGCAGTATTTT.

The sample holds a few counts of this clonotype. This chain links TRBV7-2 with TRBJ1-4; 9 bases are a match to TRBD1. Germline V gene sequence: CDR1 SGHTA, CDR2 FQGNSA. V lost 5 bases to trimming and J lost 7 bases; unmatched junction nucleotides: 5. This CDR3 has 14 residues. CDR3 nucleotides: TGTGCCAGCAGCACGGACAGGGGTCCTGAAAAACTGTTTTTT. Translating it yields CASSTDRGPEKLFF.

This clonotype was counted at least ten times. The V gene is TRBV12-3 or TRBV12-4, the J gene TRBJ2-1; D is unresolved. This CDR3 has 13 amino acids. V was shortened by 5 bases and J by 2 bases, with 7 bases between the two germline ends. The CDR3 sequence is CASSPLPYNEQFF. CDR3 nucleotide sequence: TGTGCCAGCAGTCCCCTTCCCTACAATGAGCAGTTCTTC.

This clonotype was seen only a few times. This CDR3 reads CASRASGVYNEQFF. As DNA, the CDR3 is TGTGCCAGCAGGGCTAGCGGGGTGTACAATGAGCAGTTCTTC. The V call is TRBV25-1, the J call TRBJ2-1, with 9 bases matching TRBD2. The CDR3 has 14 residues. V lost 6 bases and J lost 4; bases outside the gene matches: 4. Germline V gene lookup returns CDR1 MGHDK and CDR2 SYGVNS.

The CDR3 loop is CARGGTGNQPQHF. Here the CDR3 DNA reads TGTGCCAGAGGGGGGACGGGAAATCAGCCCCAGCATTTT. This rearrangement joins TRBV28 to TRBJ1-5, with D tentatively TRBD1 (6 bases). The V gene lost 9 bases and the J gene lost 4 bases, with 13 bases spanning the gap. The CDR3 extends over 13 amino acids. Germline CDR1 reads MDHEN; CDR2 reads SYDVKM.

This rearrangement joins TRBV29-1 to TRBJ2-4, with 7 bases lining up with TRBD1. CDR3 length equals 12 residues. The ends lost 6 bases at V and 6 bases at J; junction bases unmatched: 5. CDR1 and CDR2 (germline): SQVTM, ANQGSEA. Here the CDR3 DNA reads TGCAGCGTCGGACAGGACCCAAACATTCAGTACTTC. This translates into CSVGQDPNIQYF.

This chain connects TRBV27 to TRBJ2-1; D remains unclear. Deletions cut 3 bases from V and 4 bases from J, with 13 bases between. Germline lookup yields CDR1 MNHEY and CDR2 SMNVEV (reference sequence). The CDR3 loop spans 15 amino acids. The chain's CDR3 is CASSFFGTAYNEQFF. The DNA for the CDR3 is TGTGCCAGCAGTTTCTTTGGAACAGCTTACAATGAGCAGTTCTTC.

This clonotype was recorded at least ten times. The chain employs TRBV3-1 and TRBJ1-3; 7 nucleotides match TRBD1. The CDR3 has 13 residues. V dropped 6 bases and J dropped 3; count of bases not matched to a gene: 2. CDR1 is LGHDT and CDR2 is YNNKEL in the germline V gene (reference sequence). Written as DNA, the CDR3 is TGTGCCAGCAGTTGGACAGGTGGAAACACCATATATTTT. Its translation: CASSWTGGNTIYF.

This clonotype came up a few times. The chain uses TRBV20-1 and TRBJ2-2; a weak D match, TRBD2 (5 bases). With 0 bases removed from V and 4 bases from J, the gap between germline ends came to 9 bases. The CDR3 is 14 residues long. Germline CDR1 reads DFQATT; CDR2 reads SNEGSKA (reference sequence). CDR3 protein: CSARDLGSTGELFF. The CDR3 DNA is TGCAGTGCTAGAGATTTAGGGAGCACCGGGGAGCTGTTTTTT.

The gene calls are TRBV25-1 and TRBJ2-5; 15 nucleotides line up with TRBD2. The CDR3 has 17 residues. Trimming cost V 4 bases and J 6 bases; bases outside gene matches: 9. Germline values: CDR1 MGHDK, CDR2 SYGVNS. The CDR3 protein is CASSVPPGLAGGQTQYF. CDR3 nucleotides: TGTGCCAGCAGTGTACCCCCGGGACTAGCGGGAGGACAGACCCAGTACTTC.

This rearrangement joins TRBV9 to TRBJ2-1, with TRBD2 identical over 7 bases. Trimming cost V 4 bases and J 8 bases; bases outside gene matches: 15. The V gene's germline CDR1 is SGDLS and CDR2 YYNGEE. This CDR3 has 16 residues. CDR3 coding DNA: TGTGCCAGCAGCTTACCCGTTGGCGGGAGAGACGATGAGCAGTTCTTC. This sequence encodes CASSLPVGGRDDEQFF. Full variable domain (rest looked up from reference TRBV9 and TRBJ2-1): DSGVTQTPKHLITATGQRVTLRCSPRSGDLSVYWYQQSLDQGLQFLIQYYNGEERAKGNILERFSAQQFPDLHSELNLSSLELGDSALYFCASSLPVGGRDDEQFFGPGTRLTVL.

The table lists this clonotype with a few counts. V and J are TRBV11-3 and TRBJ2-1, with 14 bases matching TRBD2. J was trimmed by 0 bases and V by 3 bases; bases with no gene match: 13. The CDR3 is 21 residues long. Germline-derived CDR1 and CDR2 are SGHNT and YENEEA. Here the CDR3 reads CASSFPTGLAGVPSSYNEQFF. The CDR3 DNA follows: TGTGCCAGCAGCTTCCCAACGGGACTAGCGGGGGTCCCTAGCTCCTACAATGAGCAGTTCTTC.

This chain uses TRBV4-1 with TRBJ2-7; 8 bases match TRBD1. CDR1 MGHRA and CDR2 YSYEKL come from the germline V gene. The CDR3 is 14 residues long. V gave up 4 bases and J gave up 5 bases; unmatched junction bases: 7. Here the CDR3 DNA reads TGCGCCAGCAGCCCGGACAGGGCTTTCAACGAGCAGTACTTC. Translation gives CASSPDRAFNEQYF.

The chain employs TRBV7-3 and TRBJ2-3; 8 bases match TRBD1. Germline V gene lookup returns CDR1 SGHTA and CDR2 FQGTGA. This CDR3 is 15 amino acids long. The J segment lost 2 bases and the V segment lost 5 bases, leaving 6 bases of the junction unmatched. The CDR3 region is CASSKDRVSTDTQYF. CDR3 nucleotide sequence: TGTGCCAGCAGCAAGGACAGGGTATCCACAGATACGCAGTATTTT.

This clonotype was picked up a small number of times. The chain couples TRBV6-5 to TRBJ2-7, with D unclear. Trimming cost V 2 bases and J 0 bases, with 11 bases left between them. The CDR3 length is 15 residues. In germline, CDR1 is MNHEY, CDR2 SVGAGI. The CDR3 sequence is CASSYIGPSSYEQYF. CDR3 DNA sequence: TGTGCCAGCAGTTACATAGGGCCAAGCTCCTACGAGCAGTACTTC.

CDR3 in amino acids: CSARGDGSWGEVNTGELFF. CDR3 sequence (DNA): TGCAGTGCTAGAGGGGATGGCTCTTGGGGCGAAGTGAATACCGGGGAGCTGTTTTTT. J is TRBJ2-2 and V is TRBV20-1; maybe TRBD1 (5 bases). Germline V gene data show CDR1 as DFQATT and CDR2 as SNEGSKA (reference sequence). V was pared by 1 base and J by 5 bases, with 26 bases between. This CDR3 has 19 residues.